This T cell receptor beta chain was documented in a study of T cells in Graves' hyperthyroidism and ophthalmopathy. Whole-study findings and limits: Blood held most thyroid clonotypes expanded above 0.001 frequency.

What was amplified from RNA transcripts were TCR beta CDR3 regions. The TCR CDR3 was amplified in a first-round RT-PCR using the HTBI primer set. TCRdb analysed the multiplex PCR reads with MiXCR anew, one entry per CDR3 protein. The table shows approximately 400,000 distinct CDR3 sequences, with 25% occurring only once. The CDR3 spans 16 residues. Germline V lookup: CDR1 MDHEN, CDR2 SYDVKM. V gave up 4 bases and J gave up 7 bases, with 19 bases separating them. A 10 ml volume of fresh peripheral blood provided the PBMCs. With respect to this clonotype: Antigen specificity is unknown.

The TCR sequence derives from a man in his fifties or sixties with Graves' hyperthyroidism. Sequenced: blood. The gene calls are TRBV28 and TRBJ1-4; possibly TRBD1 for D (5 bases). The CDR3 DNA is TGTGCCAGCAGTTCCCCAGGGAGGGGTTGGAGTGAAAAACTGTTTTTT. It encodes CASSSPGRGWSEKLFF.